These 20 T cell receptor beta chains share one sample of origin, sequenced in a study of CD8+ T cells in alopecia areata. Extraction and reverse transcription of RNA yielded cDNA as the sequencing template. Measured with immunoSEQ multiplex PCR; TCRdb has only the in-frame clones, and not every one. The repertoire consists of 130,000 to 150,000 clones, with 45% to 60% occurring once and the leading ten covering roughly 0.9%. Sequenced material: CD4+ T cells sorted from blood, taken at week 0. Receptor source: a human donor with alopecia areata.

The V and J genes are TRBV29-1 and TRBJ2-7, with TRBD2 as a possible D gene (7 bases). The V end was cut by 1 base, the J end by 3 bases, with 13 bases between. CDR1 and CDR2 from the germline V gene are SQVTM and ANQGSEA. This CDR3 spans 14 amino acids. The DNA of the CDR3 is TGCAGCGTTGAAGCGGGGGGCGCCTTCTACGAGCAGTACTTC. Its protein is CSVEAGGAFYEQYF.

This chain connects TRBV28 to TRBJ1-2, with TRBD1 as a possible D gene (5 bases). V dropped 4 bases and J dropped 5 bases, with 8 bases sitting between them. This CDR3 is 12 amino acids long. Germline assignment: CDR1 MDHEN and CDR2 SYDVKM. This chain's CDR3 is CASSSRVYGYTF. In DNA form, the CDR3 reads TGTGCCAGCAGTTCCAGGGTGTATGGCTACACCTTC.

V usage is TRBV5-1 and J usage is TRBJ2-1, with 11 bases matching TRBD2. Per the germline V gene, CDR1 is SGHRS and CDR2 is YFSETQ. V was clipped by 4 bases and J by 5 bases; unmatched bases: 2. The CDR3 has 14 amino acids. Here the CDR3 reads CASSLAGGNNEQFF. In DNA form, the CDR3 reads TGCGCCAGCAGCCTAGCGGGAGGTAACAATGAGCAGTTCTTC.

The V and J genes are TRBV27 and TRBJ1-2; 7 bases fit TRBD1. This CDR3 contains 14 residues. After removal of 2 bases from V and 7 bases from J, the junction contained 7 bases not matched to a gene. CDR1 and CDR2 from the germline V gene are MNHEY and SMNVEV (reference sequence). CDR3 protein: CASSLSGRGTGYTF. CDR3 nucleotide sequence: TGTGCCAGCAGTTTAAGCGGCAGGGGGACTGGCTACACCTTC.

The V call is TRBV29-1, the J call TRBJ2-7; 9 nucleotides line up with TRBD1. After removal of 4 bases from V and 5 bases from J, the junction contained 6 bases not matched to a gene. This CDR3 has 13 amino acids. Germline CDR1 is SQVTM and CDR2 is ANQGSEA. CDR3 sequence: CSVGGQGVNEQYF. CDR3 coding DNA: TGCAGCGTTGGGGGACAGGGTGTAAACGAGCAGTACTTC.

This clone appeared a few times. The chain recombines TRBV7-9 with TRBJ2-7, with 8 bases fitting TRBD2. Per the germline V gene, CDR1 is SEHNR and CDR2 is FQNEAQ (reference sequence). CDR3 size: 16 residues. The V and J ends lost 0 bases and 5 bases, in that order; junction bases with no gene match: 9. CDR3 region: CASSLAQGGRINEQYF. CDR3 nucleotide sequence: TGTGCCAGCAGCTTAGCGCAGGGCGGGAGGATAAACGAGCAGTACTTC.

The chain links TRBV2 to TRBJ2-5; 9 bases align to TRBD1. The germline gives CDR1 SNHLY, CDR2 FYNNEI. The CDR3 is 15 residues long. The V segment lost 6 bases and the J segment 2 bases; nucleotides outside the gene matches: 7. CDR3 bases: TGTGCCAGCAGGGGACGTGACAGGGGGCAAGAGACCCAGTACTTC. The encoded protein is CASRGRDRGQETQYF.

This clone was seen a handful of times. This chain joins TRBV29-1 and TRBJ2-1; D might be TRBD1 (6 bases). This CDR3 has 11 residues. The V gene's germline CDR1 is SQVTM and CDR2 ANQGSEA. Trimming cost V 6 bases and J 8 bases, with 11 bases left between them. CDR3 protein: CSVQGRDEQFF. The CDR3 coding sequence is TGCAGCGTACAGGGACGGGATGAGCAGTTCTTC.

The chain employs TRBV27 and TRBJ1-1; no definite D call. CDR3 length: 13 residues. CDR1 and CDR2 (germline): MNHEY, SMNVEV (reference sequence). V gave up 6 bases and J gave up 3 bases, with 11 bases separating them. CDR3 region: CASSLAGYTEAFF. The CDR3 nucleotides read TGTGCCAGCAGCCTAGCAGGATACACTGAAGCTTTCTTT.

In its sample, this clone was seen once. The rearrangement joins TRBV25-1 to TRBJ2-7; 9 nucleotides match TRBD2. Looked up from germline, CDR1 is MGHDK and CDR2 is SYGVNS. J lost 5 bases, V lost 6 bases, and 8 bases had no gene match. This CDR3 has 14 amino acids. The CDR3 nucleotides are TGTGCCAGCAGGGGTAGCGGGAGCTTAAACGAGCAGTACTTC. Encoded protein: CASRGSGSLNEQYF.

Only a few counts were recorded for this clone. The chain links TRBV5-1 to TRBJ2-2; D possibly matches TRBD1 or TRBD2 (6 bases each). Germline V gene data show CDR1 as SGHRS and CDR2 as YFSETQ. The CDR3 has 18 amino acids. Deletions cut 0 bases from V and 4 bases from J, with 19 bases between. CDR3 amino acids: CASSLEGSGGPITGELFF. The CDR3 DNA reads TGCGCCAGCAGCTTGGAGGGTTCCGGGGGCCCCATCACCGGGGAGCTGTTTTTT.

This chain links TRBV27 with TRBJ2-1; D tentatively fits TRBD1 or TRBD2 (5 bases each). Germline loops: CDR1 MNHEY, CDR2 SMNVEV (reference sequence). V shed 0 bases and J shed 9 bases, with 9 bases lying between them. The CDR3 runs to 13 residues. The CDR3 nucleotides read TGTGCCAGCAGTTTATCTTTGAGGGGTGAGCAGTTCTTC. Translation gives CASSLSLRGEQFF.

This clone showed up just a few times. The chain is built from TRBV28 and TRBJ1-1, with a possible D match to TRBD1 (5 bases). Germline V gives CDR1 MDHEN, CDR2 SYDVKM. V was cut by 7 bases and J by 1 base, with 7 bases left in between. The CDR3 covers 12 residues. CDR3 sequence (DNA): TGTGCCAGCAAGGGGAGGAACACTGAAGCTTTCTTT. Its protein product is CASKGRNTEAFF.

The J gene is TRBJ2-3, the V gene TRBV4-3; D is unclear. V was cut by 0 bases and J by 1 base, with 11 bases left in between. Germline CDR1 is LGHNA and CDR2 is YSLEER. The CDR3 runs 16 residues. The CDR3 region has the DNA TGCGCCAGCAGCCAAGATAACTCTTTACGCACAGATACGCAGTATTTT. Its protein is CASSQDNSLRTDTQYF.

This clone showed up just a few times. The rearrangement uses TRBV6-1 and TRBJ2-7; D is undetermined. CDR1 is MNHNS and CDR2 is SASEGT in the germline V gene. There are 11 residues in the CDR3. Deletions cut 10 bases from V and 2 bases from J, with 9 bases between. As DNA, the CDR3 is TGTGCCACCGCATTCACCTACGAGCAGTACTTC. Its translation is CATAFTYEQYF.

CDR3 sequence: CASLPGQGAPPSGANVLTF. The CDR3 region has the DNA TGCGCCAGCTTACCGGGACAGGGGGCTCCCCCCTCTGGGGCCAACGTCCTGACTTTC. The gene calls are TRBV23-1 and TRBJ2-6, with TRBD1 matching over 12 bases. TRBV23-1 is known as an ORF, though its function is uncertain. The length of the CDR3 is 19 residues. V lost 8 bases to trimming and J lost 0 bases; unmatched junction nucleotides: 11.

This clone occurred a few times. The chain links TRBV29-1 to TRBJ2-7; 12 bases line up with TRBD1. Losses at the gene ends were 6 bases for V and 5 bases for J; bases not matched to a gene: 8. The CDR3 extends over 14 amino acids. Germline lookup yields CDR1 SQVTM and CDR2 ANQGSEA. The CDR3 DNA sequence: TGCAGCGTAACCGGGACAGGGGGCCGCAACGAGCAGTACTTC. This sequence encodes CSVTGTGGRNEQYF.

The CDR3 DNA sequence: TGTGCCAGCACCGAACCCTCCGGGACGGGGGCGTCTGGCTACACCTTC. The encoded protein is CASTEPSGTGASGYTF. The chain recombines TRBV5-6 with TRBJ1-2; maybe TRBD1 (6 bases). Trimming left V 6 bases short and J 7 bases short, with 25 bases between. The length of the CDR3 is 16 residues. Germline V gives CDR1 SGHDT, CDR2 YYEEEE.

CDR3: CASSVTSGRASGTDTQYF. CDR3 in DNA: TGTGCCAGCAGCGTTACTAGCGGGAGGGCCTCAGGCACAGATACGCAGTATTTT. This chain uses TRBV9 with TRBJ2-3, with TRBD2 matching 13 bases. The germline V gene encodes CDR1 SGDLS and CDR2 YYNGEE. The CDR3 covers 18 residues. V shed 2 bases and J 1 base; nucleotides not matched to a gene: 7.

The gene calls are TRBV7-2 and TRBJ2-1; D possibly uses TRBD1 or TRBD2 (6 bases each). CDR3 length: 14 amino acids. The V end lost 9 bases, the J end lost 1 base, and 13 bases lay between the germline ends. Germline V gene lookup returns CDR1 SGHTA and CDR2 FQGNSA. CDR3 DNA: TGTGCCAGTGGGGGCGGGACGTCCTACAATGAGCAGTTCTTC. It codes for CASGGGTSYNEQFF.